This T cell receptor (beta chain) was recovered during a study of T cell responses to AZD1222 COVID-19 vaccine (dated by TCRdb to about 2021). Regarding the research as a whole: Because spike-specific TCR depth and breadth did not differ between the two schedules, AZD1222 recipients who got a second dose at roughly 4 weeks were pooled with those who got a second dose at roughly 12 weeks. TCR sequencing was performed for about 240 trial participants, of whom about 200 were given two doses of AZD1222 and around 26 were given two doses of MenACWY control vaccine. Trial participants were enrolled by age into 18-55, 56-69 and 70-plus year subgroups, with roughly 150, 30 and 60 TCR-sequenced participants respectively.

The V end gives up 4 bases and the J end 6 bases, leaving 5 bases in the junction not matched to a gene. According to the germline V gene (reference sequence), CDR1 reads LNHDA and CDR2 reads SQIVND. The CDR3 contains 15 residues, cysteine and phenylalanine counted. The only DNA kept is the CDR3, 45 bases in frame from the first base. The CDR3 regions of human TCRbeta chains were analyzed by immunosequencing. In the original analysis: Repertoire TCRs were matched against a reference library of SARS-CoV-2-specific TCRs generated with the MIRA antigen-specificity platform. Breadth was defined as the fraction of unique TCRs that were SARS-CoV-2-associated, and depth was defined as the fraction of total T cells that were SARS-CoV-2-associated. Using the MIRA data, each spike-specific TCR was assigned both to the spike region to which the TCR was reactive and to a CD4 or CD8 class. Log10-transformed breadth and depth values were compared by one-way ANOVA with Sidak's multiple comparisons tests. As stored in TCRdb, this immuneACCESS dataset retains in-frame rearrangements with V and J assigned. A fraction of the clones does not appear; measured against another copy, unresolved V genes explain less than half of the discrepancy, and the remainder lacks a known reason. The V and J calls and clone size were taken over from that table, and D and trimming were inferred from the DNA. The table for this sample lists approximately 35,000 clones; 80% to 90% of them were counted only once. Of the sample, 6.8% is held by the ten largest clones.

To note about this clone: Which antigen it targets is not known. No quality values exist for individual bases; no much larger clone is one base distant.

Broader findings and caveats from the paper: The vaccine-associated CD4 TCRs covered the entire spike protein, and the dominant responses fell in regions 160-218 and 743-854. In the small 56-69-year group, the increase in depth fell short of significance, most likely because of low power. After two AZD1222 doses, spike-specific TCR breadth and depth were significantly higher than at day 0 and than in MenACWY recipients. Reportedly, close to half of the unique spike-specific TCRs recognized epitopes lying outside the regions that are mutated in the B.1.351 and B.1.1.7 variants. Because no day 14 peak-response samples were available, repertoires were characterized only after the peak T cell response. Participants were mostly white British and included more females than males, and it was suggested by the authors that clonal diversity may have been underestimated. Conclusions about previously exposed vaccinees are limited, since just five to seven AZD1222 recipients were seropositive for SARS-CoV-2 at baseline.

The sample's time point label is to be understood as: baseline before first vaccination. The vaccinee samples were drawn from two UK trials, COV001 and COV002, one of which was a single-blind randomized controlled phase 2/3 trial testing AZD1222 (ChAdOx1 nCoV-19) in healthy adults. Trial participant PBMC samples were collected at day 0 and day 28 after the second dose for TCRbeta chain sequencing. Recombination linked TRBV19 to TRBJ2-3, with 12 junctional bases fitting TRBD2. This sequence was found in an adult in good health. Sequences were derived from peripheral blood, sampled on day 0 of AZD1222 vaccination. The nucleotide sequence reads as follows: TGTGCCAGTAGTAGTCAGACTAGCGGGAGCGATACGCAGTATTTT. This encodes CASSSQTSGSDTQYF.